The 22 T cell receptor beta chains listed next were all sequenced from one sample in a study of blood T cell repertoires in COVID-19. The repertoire was sequenced with immunoSEQ multiplex PCR; TCRdb's copy has only in-frame clones and lacks some. The sample contains approximately 100,000 clones, approximately 90% of which appear only once. Sequenced material: peripheral blood. The source is a human donor with acute or convalescent COVID-19. The donor label of this sample is uncertain.

This chain links TRBV6-5 with TRBJ1-3; TRBD1 aligns across 8 bases. Germline V gene data show CDR1 as MNHEY and CDR2 as SVGAGI. Unmatched junction bases numbered 8, after V lost 7 bases and J lost 3 bases. This CDR3 is 15 amino acids long. CDR3 protein: CASTTDRGDGNTIYF. In nucleotides, the CDR3 is TGTGCCAGCACCACTGACAGGGGAGATGGAAACACCATATATTTT.

The chain joins TRBV24-1 to TRBJ2-1; 8 bases fit TRBD1. V lost 4 bases to trimming and J lost 6 bases; unmatched junction nucleotides: 7. The CDR3 covers 15 residues. Germline values: CDR1 KGHDR, CDR2 SFDVKD. For the CDR3, the DNA is TGTGCCACCAGTGACCCCACGACAGGGGTCAATGAGCAGTTCTTC. Its protein is CATSDPTTGVNEQFF.

The rearrangement joins TRBV7-3 to TRBJ2-1, with D tentatively TRBD2 (5 bases). Germline lookup yields CDR1 SGHTA and CDR2 FQGTGA. V lost 1 base and J 5 bases, leaving 6 bases between the germline ends. The CDR3 consists of 13 residues. The CDR3 nucleotides read TGTGCCAGCAGCTTAAGGCGGGACAATGAGCAGTTCTTC. Protein product: CASSLRRDNEQFF.

This clone was counted a single time. The rearrangement links TRBV18 to TRBJ2-3; tentative D call: TRBD2 (6 bases). The germline V and J ends were trimmed by 3 bases and 0 bases, with 13 bases remaining between them. Germline assignment: CDR1 KGHSH and CDR2 LQKENI. The CDR3 is 16 residues long. The CDR3, as DNA: TGTGCCAGCTCACCCGTGGCGGGACCTAGCACAGATACGCAGTATTTT. Its protein product is CASSPVAGPSTDTQYF.

The chain recombines TRBV28 with TRBJ2-7; 9 positions agree with TRBD2. V shed 5 bases and J 4 bases; nucleotides not matched to a gene: 6. CDR1 is MDHEN, CDR2 SYDVKM, per germline. CDR3 length: 14 residues. The DNA of the CDR3 is TGTGCCAGCAGTCCTAGCGGGGCATTGTACGAGCAGTACTTC. This translates into CASSPSGALYEQYF.

The rearrangement links TRBV3-1 (or the pseudogene TRBV3-2) to TRBJ1-3, with TRBD1 as a possible D gene (6 bases). The V end was cut by 3 bases, the J end by 4 bases, with 13 bases between. Germline V gene lookup returns CDR1 LGHDT and CDR2 YNNKEL (reference sequence). The CDR3 has 15 residues. The CDR3 coding sequence is TGTGCCAGCAGCCACCGAGGGGGAACAGGAAACACCATATATTTT. Translating it yields CASSHRGGTGNTIYF.

This sequence joins TRBV18 and TRBJ1-1; 11 bases fit TRBD1. The CDR3 covers 14 residues. The V and J ends lost 3 bases and 5 bases, in that order; junction bases with no gene match: 2. Germline loops: CDR1 KGHSH, CDR2 LQKENI. The CDR3 nucleotides are TGTGCCAGCTCACCCGGGACAGGGGGTACTGAAGCTTTCTTT. Translating gives CASSPGTGGTEAFF.

This sequence joins TRBV28 and TRBJ1-1; possibly TRBD1 for D (6 bases). CDR1 MDHEN and CDR2 SYDVKM come from the germline V gene. The CDR3 is made up of 14 amino acids. Trimming removed 4 bases at V and 10 bases at J, with 19 bases between. CDR3 in DNA: TGTGCCAGCAGTTCAGCCCCGGGGGGCGAAGGAGCTTTCTTT. Translation gives CASSSAPGGEGAFF.

The chain carries TRBV28 and TRBJ1-4; D is perhaps TRBD1 (6 bases). Trimming removed 11 bases at V and 0 bases at J, with 13 bases between. This CDR3 region has 14 residues. Germline V lookup: CDR1 MDHEN, CDR2 SYDVKM. The CDR3 sequence is CASLGGATNEKLFF. CDR3 DNA sequence: TGTGCCTCCCTAGGGGGTGCAACTAATGAAAAACTGTTTTTT.

The chain has TRBV6-2 or TRBV6-3 and TRBJ1-1; D may be TRBD1 (6 bases). The CDR3 is made up of 13 amino acids. V gave up 5 bases and J gave up 4 bases, with 11 bases separating them. In germline, CDR1 is MNHEY, CDR2 SVGEGT. The CDR3: CASSLGASTEAFF. CDR3 in DNA: TGTGCCAGCAGTCTGGGGGCGAGCACTGAAGCTTTCTTT.

The chain is built from TRBV24-1 and TRBJ2-1, with 12 nucleotides matching TRBD2. The CDR3 is 14 residues long. J was trimmed by 7 bases and V by 7 bases; bases with no gene match: 4. The germline V gene encodes CDR1 KGHDR and CDR2 SFDVKD. The CDR3 nucleotides are TGTGCCACCAGAGCTAGCGGGAGGGAGAATGAGCAGTTCTTC. Translating it yields CATRASGRENEQFF.

The chain uses TRBV6-2 or TRBV6-3 and TRBJ2-7; weak D call: TRBD1 (6 bases). Germline loops: CDR1 MNHEY, CDR2 SVGEGT. The CDR3 is made up of 13 amino acids. V was trimmed by 6 bases and J by 3 bases, leaving 12 bases between them. CDR3: CASSTLQGYEQYF. The CDR3 DNA sequence: TGTGCCAGCAGCACTTTACAGGGCTACGAGCAGTACTTC.

Here the CDR3 reads CASRPPARDEQFF. The CDR3 bases are TGTGCCAGCAGGCCACCGGCCCGGGATGAGCAGTTCTTC. V and J are TRBV12-3 or TRBV12-4 and TRBJ2-1; no definite D call. Trimming shortened V by 6 bases and J by 8 bases, and 14 bases separated the two germline ends. This CDR3 comprises 13 residues.

The V and J genes are TRBV2 and TRBJ2-5; 7 nucleotides match TRBD2. With 8 bases clipped from V and 5 bases from J, the junction kept 14 bases outside the gene matches. The germline gives CDR1 SNHLY, CDR2 FYNNEI. The length of the CDR3 is 15 residues. CDR3 sequence: CASQRGWLVAETQYF. For the CDR3, the DNA is TGTGCCAGCCAGCGGGGTTGGTTGGTCGCGGAGACCCAGTACTTC.

The V call is TRBV6-5, the J call TRBJ1-1; weak D call: TRBD1 (5 bases). The V gene lost 0 bases and the J gene lost 9 bases, with 11 bases spanning the gap. Germline CDR1 and CDR2: MNHEY and SVGAGI. The length of the CDR3 is 13 residues. The DNA for the CDR3 is TGTGCCAGCAGTTACTCGTTCAGGGCGCAAGCTTTCTTT. Amino acids: CASSYSFRAQAFF.

This sequence joins TRBV7-9 and TRBJ1-5; 8 bases fit TRBD1. J was trimmed by 12 bases and V by 4 bases; bases with no gene match: 5. CDR3 length: 12 residues. Germline V CDR1 and CDR2: SEHNR, FQNEAQ (reference sequence). The CDR3 nucleotides are TGTGCCAGCAGCTCTGATGACAGGGGCCAGCATTTT. Its translation: CASSSDDRGQHF.

The J gene is TRBJ2-7, the V gene TRBV6-1; TRBD1 agrees at 9 bases. The length of the CDR3 is 15 residues. Trimming removed 0 bases from V and 4 bases from J; junction bases left unmatched: 4. Germline CDR1 MNHNS, CDR2 SASEGT. The CDR3 spells CASSEAGTGIYEQYF. In DNA form, the CDR3 reads TGTGCCAGCAGTGAAGCCGGGACAGGGATATACGAGCAGTACTTC.

CDR3 loop: CASSMVTGGPREAFF. The DNA of the CDR3 is TGTGCCAGCAGCATGGTGACAGGGGGCCCTCGTGAAGCTTTCTTT. This chain links TRBV9 with TRBJ1-1; 10 bases line up with TRBD1. Germline CDR1 SGDLS, CDR2 YYNGEE. The CDR3 totals 15 residues. V lost 4 bases to trimming and J lost 7 bases; unmatched junction nucleotides: 10.

V gene TRBV27 combines with J gene TRBJ1-5; unclear D gene. The V end was cut by 6 bases, the J end by 7 bases, with 13 bases between. Germline V gene sequence: CDR1 MNHEY, CDR2 SMNVEV (reference sequence). The CDR3 is 13 amino acids. Here the CDR3 reads CASSTRVGQPQHF. CDR3 coding DNA: TGTGCCAGCAGCACTAGGGTTGGACAGCCCCAGCATTTT.

V gene TRBV11-3 combines with J gene TRBJ2-1, with 8 positions matching TRBD1. This CDR3 is built from 14 residues. With V trimmed by 3 bases and J by 5 bases, 3 bases remained unmatched. CDR1 and CDR2 (germline): SGHNT, YENEEA. Written as DNA, the CDR3 is TGTGCCAGCAGCTTCTCGACAGGGGACAATGAGCAGTTCTTC. Translated, it gives CASSFSTGDNEQFF.

V and J are TRBV2 and TRBJ1-1, with D maybe TRBD1 (6 bases). CDR1 is SNHLY and CDR2 is FYNNEI in the germline V gene. The V end lost 6 bases, the J end lost 8 bases, and 10 bases lay between the germline ends. The CDR3 extends over 11 amino acids. The CDR3 loop reads CASRDDREAFF. The CDR3 DNA follows: TGTGCCAGCAGAGACGACAGGGAAGCTTTCTTT.

In this sample, this clone turned up once. V and J are TRBV27 and TRBJ1-2; D is ambiguous. V gave up 2 bases and J gave up 1 base, with 8 bases separating them. Germline V gives CDR1 MNHEY, CDR2 SMNVEV (reference sequence). The CDR3 contains 14 residues. The CDR3 DNA reads TGTGCCAGCAGTTTAAAGGGAGTTAACTATGGCTACACCTTC. This gives the protein CASSLKGVNYGYTF.